Listed here are 10 T cell receptor beta chains from one sample, sequenced in a study of beta chain features in type 1 diabetes. The isolated RNA, all of it, was reverse transcribed, so expressed TCRB transcripts were what got sequenced. Repertoires were generated with immunoSEQ multiplex PCR, while TCRdb's copy carries only in-frame clones and drops some. This table holds 900,000 or so clones, 15% to 20% found once. Sequenced: naive CD4+ T cells from blood. These receptor sequences come from a woman under 30 in good health.

This clone turned up a few times. The J gene is TRBJ2-3, the V gene TRBV7-3; the match to TRBD2 covers 10 bases. CDR1 and CDR2 (germline): SGHTA, FQGTGA. V dropped 1 base and J dropped 4; count of bases not matched to a gene: 8. The CDR3 spans 17 residues. In DNA, the CDR3 is TGTGCCAGCAGCTTAAATAGCGGGAGGCATGTCGCAGATACGCAGTATTTT. Translation: CASSLNSGRHVADTQYF.

This chain links TRBV10-2 with TRBJ1-2, with 10 bases matching TRBD1. Germline V CDR1 and CDR2: WSHSY, SAAADI. J gave up 2 bases and V 3 bases, and 3 bases lay outside the gene matches. The CDR3 is made up of 15 amino acids. The CDR3 loop reads CASSEPGQGNYGYTF. For the CDR3, the DNA is TGCGCCAGCAGTGAACCGGGACAGGGGAACTATGGCTACACCTTC.

This clone was found a few times. The rearrangement links TRBV10-3 to TRBJ1-2, with a tentative D call TRBD1 (6 bases). V lost 7 bases to trimming and J lost 8 bases, with 14 bases between them. Germline V gene sequence: CDR1 ENHRY, CDR2 SYGVKD. This CDR3 has 12 residues. The chain's CDR3 is CAIIFGGCGYTF. The CDR3 nucleotides read TGTGCCATCATTTTTGGGGGCTGCGGCTACACCTTC.

The chain carries TRBV6-5 and TRBJ2-5; D unresolved. CDR1 MNHEY and CDR2 SVGAGI come from the germline V gene. V dropped 2 bases and J dropped 0 bases, with 13 bases sitting between them. This CDR3 region has 16 residues. DNA of the CDR3: TGTGCCAGCAGTTACGATCCAGCTGGGTACCAAGAGACCCAGTACTTC. Its protein is CASSYDPAGYQETQYF.

This clone was seen only a few times. The chain has TRBV28 and TRBJ2-7, with TRBD1 as a possible D gene (6 bases). Germline CDR1 is MDHEN and CDR2 is SYDVKM. This CDR3 spans 13 amino acids. Trimming left V 5 bases short and J 11 bases short, with 19 bases between. This CDR3 is CASSKTGSYEEYF. The CDR3 nucleotides read TGTGCCAGCAGTAAGACAGGATCATACGAAGAGTACTTC.

This sequence joins TRBV28 and TRBJ2-3; 8 bases line up with TRBD1. CDR1 and CDR2 from the germline V gene are MDHEN and SYDVKM. The CDR3 has 14 amino acids. The trim removed 8 bases at V and 4 bases at J, leaving 8 bases unmatched. The CDR3 sequence: CASSTQGASDTQYF. In DNA form, the CDR3 reads TGTGCCAGCTCCACGCAGGGGGCCTCAGATACGCAGTATTTT.

The gene calls are TRBV14 and TRBJ2-7; D is tentatively TRBD1 or TRBD2 (5 bases each). The ends were cut back, 4 bases at V and 0 bases at J, with 10 bases in the middle. The CDR3 totals 14 residues. Looked up from germline, CDR1 is SGHDN and CDR2 is FVKESK. CDR3 amino acids: CASSLMGVSYEQYF. The CDR3 nucleotides are TGTGCCAGCAGCCTGATGGGGGTCTCCTACGAGCAGTACTTC.

This clone was detected a few times. The chain is built from TRBV4-2 and TRBJ1-3; tentatively, D is TRBD1 (5 bases). The CDR3 is 16 residues long. V dropped 1 base and J dropped 3 bases, with 13 bases sitting between them. Germline values: CDR1 LGHNA, CDR2 YNFKEQ. The CDR3 protein is CASSQGGTPSGNTIYF. The CDR3 DNA follows: TGTGCCAGCAGCCAAGGGGGGACCCCAAGTGGAAACACCATATATTTT.

V usage is TRBV11-3 and J usage is TRBJ2-3; 13 positions match TRBD2. Germline CDR1 and CDR2: SGHNT and YENEEA. Trimming cost V 5 bases and J 6 bases; bases outside gene matches: 8. The length of the CDR3 is 16 residues. CDR3 in DNA: TGTGCCAGCAGCCCGTCGACTAGCGGGGGGTCGGATACGCAGTATTTT. Protein product: CASSPSTSGGSDTQYF.

J is TRBJ2-7 and V is TRBV6-5, with 7 bases aligning to TRBD1. With 4 bases clipped from V and 2 bases from J, the junction kept 5 bases outside the gene matches. Germline values: CDR1 MNHEY, CDR2 SVGAGI. This CDR3 spans 14 amino acids. The CDR3 DNA is TGTGCCAGCAGTTCCCTACAGGGGCCCTACGAGCAGTACTTC. The encoded protein is CASSSLQGPYEQYF.